This paragraph covers one T cell receptor (beta chain) sequence. Its antigen remains unknown. The data stem from a study of identifying expanded T cells in peripheral blood. Findings of the study overall: Over approximately two and four weeks, about 17 and 20 clones changed, versus around 1.1 between replicates.

CDR1 is KGHSH, CDR2 LQKENI, per germline. The CDR3 is made up of 13 amino acids. The germline V and J ends were trimmed by 0 bases and 8 bases, with 10 bases remaining between them. The protocol was immunoSEQ multiplex PCR, while the TCRdb copy is restricted to in-frame clones and leaves out a portion. The sample has 100,000 to 150,000 clones, about four fifths seen once. The TCR was taken from a person between 18 and 75 years old in good health. What was sequenced was blood. This rearrangement joins TRBV18 to TRBJ1-1; D is unresolved. The CDR3 DNA reads as TGTGCCAGCTCACCACCCAGCACCAACGAAGCTTTCTTT. Translation gives CASSPPSTNEAFF.